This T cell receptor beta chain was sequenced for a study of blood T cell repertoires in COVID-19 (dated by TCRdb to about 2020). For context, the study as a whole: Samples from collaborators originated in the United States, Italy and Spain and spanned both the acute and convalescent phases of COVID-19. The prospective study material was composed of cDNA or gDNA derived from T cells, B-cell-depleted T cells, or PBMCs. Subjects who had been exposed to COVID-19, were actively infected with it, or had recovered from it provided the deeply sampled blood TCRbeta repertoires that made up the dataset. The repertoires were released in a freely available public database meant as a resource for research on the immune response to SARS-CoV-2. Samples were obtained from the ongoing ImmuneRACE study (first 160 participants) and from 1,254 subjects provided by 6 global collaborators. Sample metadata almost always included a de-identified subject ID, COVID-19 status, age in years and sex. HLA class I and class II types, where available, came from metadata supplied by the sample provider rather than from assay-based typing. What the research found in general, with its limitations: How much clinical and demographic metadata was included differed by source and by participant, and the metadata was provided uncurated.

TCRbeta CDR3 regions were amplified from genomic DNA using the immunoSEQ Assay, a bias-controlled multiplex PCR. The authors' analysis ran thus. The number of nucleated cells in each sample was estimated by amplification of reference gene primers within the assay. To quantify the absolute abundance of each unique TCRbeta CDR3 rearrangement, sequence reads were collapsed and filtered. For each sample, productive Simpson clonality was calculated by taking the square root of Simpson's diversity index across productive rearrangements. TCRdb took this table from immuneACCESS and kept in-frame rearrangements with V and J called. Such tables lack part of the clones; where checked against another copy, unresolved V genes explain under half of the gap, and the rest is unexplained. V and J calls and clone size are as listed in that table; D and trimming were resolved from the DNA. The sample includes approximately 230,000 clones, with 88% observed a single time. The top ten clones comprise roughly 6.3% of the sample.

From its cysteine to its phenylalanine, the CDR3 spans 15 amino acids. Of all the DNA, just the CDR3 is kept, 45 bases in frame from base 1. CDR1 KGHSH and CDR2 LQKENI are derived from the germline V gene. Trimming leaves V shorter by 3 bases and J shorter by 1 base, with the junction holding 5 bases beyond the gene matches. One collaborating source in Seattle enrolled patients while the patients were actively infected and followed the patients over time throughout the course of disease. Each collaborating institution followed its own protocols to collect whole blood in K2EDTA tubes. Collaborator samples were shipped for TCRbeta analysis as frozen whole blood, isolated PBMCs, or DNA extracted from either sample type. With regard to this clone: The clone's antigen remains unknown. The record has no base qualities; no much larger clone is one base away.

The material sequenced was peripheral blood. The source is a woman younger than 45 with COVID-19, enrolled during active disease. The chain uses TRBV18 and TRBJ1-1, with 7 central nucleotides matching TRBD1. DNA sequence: TGTGCCAGCTCACCTTCCGGGACAGCGAACACTGAAGCTTTCTTT. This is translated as CASSPSGTANTEAFF.